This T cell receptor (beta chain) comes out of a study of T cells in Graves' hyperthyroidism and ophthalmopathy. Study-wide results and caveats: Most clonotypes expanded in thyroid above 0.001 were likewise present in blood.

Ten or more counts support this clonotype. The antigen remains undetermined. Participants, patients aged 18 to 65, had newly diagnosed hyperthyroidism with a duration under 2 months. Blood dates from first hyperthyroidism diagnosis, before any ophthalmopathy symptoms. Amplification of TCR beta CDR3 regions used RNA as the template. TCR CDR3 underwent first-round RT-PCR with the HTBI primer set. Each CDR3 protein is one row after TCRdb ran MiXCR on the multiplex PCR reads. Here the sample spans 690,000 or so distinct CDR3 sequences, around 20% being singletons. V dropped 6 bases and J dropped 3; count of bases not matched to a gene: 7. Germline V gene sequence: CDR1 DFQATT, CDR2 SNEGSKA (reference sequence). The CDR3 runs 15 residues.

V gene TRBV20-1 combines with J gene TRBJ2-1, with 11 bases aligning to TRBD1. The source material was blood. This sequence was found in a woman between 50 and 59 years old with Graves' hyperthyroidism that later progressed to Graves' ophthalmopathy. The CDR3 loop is CSAQDRGLYYNEQFF. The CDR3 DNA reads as TGCAGTGCCCAGGACAGGGGGCTGTACTACAATGAGCAGTTCTTC.